The present entry profiles one T cell receptor beta chain with its context. This clone was counted between two and nine times. There is no known antigen for this receptor. No much larger clone exists at a distance of one base, and base qualities are not known. The germline ends are 19 bases apart after V is trimmed by 6 bases and J by 2 bases. The CDR3 goes from the cysteine to the phenylalanine over 16 residues. Only the CDR3 DNA stays, 48 bases, in frame from base 1. From the germline V gene (reference sequence), CDR1 is MNHNY and CDR2 is SVGAGI. The data belong to a study of cytomegalovirus exposure and HLA in healthy donors (dated by TCRdb to the late 2010s). A note on the overall study: In an earlier analysis of some 610 of the donors, approximately 300 Gb of sequence data and about 110 million unique TCR beta sequences from 180 million or so T cells were reported. The aim of the study was to test whether cataloging public T cell receptors could identify signatures of past pathogen exposure. Typing coverage varied by locus: roughly 620-630 donors for A, B, C, DRB1 and DQB1; 500 to 550 for DQA1; 606 for DPA1; roughly 450 for DPB1. In addition to the first cohort of approximately 670 subjects, a separate validation cohort of over 90 different subjects was used. High-throughput TCR immunosequencing, statistical association of individual TCRs with disease status, and machine learning were combined to predict cytomegalovirus infection status. In the later analysis, no new phenotypic data were used to find candidate immune exposures; instead, reliance was placed on TCR beta sequences and their occurrence across donors. An earlier analysis of approximately 580 of the donors used high-throughput TCR beta sequencing to judge whether each TCR beta V gene segment behaved as functional or pseudogenic. A later analysis re-examined previously published TCR beta repertoires from just over 650 donors and added high-resolution HLA genotyping to investigate patterns of TCR occurrence. Alongside the repertoire data, information on donor age, sex, ethnicity and CMV serostatus was compiled. Both class I and class II loci were covered by HLA typing, at four-digit resolution. The T cell repertoires of 550 to 850 subjects were profiled by immunosequencing and related to cytomegalovirus serostatus. Of the roughly 400 genotyped donors, over 80% were placed in the genetic ancestry cluster associated with self-reported Caucasian donors. Genome-wide SNP genotypes for about 65% of the 666 donors were used in a later genetic analysis, which treated that subset as a discovery cohort. About 280 gigabases of sequencing data and around 80 million unique TCR sequences made up an early release that covered several hundred HLA-typed donors. Because of strong linkage in the cohort, roughly five DR-DQ haplotypes were treated as single units for association and clustering. All discovery cohort repertoires had been generated using a single sequencing platform. On average, roughly 250,000 unique TCR beta nucleotide sequences were sequenced per donor among 398 genotyped donors of the cohort, with 15% to 20% of those sequences being non-productive.

The cohort comprised some 680 healthy bone marrow donors. At the time of sampling, every cohort member was nominally healthy, though immune exposures that went unrecorded were likely present. The donor was CMV seronegative and was included in the group of under 450 seronegative cohort members. Each donor provided a peripheral blood sample, and peripheral blood mononuclear cells were used for TCR beta sequencing. The Qiagen DNeasy Blood Extraction Kit was used to extract genomic DNA from the blood cell samples. The protocol used for the library was the immunoSEQ multiplex PCR assay. For the multiplex PCR, a mixture combining 60 forward primers for TCR Vbeta segments and 13 reverse primers for TCR Jbeta segments was used. A multiplex PCR assay on genomic DNA amplified the CDR3 region of rearranged TCR beta genes. Amplified TCR beta libraries were sequenced as 87-base-pair reads on the Illumina HiSeq System. Regarding the original processing steps: Across the 500 to 700 repertoires, a later analysis counted approximately 75 million unique TCR beta chains, around 11 million of which were shared by at least two donors. Raw reads were error-corrected and collapsed into unique sequences with a nearest-neighbor algorithm that merged closely related sequences to remove PCR and sequencing errors. To assign V, D and J gene segments, CDR3 sequences were aligned to IMGT reference sequences. For a sequence to be retained, a match of at least six nucleotides was required to both a V gene segment and a J gene segment. Rearrangements were called productive when the CDR3 lacked stop codons and stayed in frame with V and J; all others were non-productive. CDR3 was defined according to IMGT convention as the region running from the second conserved V-encoded cysteine to the conserved J-encoded phenylalanine. Sequences without an unambiguous match to a single V gene segment were excluded from the earlier analysis of several hundred of the donors. In an earlier analysis of approximately 590 of the donors, a V segment was called functional when productive rearrangements were above 56.7%, and segregating when the standard deviation between donors exceeded 5%. A statistical classification framework was built to diagnose cytomegalovirus status from the catalog of TCR beta chain sequences. A later analysis assigned V and J genes by comparing TCR nucleotide sequences with IMGT/GENE-DB human TR gene sequences. Using the TCRdist pipeline, a later analysis assigned CDR3 sequences along with most-parsimonious VDJ recombination scenarios. In a later analysis, each TCR beta chain was defined by its CDR3 amino acid sequence together with its V-gene family, and reads lacking a unique V-gene family were excluded. As a way to deal with suspected cross-contamination and a sequencing artifact, a later analysis dropped 592 nucleotide sequences that were highly shared and had low generation probability. A later analysis calculated a clonal expansion index for each public chain from normalized within-repertoire ranks of inferred template counts. In a later analysis, generation probabilities were computed with a VDJ recombination model fitted to out-of-frame rearrangements, and the resulting probabilities were checked against IGoR. A later analysis scored TCR-TCR, TCR-HLA and TCR-CMV co-occurrence with hypergeometric tests, applying a repertoire-size bias correction to TCR pairs. A later analysis estimated false discovery rates by permuting HLA or CMV assignments 20 times. In a later analysis, co-occurring TCRs were grouped with DBSCAN, and TCRdist sequence similarity was added when clustering was performed within HLA-allele-positive subsets. Co-occurrence clustering excluded repertoires with fewer than 30,000 or more than 120,000 public chains, plus five with anomalous nucleotide sharing. TCRdb took over this immuneACCESS table, retaining in-frame rearrangements with V and J assigned. Such tables are incomplete; in checked studies, under half of the missing clones stem from an unresolved V gene, and the remainder is unexplained. Clonal size and the V and J genes are those of that table, whereas D and trimming came from the DNA. This sample lists 200,000 to 250,000 clones; around 86% were detected once. The ten most abundant clones make up less than 3% of the sample.

Study-wide conclusions, independent of this receptor: A group of highly shared sequence variants was considered likely to be a technical artifact of the sequencing pipeline. A later analysis reported that several top co-occurrence clusters appeared linked to parvovirus B19, influenza, CMV and Epstein-Barr virus. The presence/absence analyses assumed that sequencing depth was roughly uniform across donors, and that assumption may not be true. According to a later genetic analysis, donors in an Asian-associated ancestry cluster had fewer N-insertions in productive TCRs than the approximately 670-donor mean. A later analysis found that most CMV-associated TCR beta chains appeared HLA-restricted, with HLA associations seemingly driven largely by CMV exposure. This cohort had only TCR beta chains sequenced, and the lack of alpha or paired-chain data limited which features could be detected. According to the authors, the approach could potentially be generalized to other disease states and immunological phenotypes. Broadly in line with IMGT annotations, most TCR beta V segments showed up in productive rearrangements about 87% or about 30% of the time in an earlier analysis of 450 to 600 of the donors. Because counts were too low, seventeen rarely observed V segments, including chromosome 9 orphons, were excluded from the earlier analysis of 587 of the donors. Correlated functional status among segregating V segments might reflect linkage disequilibrium, but an unknown experimental factor could not be ruled out. A further reported finding was that TCR beta sequences accurately predicted the HLA-A and HLA-B alleles for most subjects in the first cohort. Because some donors lacked HLA typing at each locus, the association tests relied only on the typed subset. The classifier was reported to diagnose cytomegalovirus status with high specificity and sensitivity in both the original cohort and the validation cohort. Three of the identified cytomegalovirus-associated TCR beta chains were confirmed in vitro to be specific for cytomegalovirus antigens. Most TCR sequences were observed very rarely across donors, whereas some public TCRs were present in many individuals. In a later analysis, HLA-associated TCR beta chains showed more clonal expansion and lower generation probabilities than non-associated chains that were equally common. A later analysis found that TCR association rates varied across HLA loci, with DRB1 alleles showing the most associated TCRs and HLA-C alleles the fewest. A total of 150 to 200 TCR beta chains were listed by the study as associated with cytomegalovirus. For the cohort, immune exposure information was limited to CMV serostatus. The 87-base-pair reads could not distinguish some IMGT-functional V segments, including TRBV6-2 and TRBV6-3, so those segments were excluded. V-gene and J-gene trimming of TCR beta chains was associated with a missense DCLRE1C variant in a later genetic analysis, and the association was replicated in an independent cohort. At a false discovery rate of 0.05, a later analysis linked 16,951 TCR beta sequences to specific HLA alleles. When HLA alleles, especially DR and DQ, strongly co-occurred, attributing TCR associations to individual alleles was difficult.

This chain joins TRBV6-6 to TRBJ1-2; the D gene cannot be named for sure. The clonotype comes from a woman aged 40 to 50 in good health and CMV-seronegative. The sample consisted of PBMCs. The encoded CDR3 is CASSAAGGGWNYGYTF. The bases read TGTGCCAGCAGCGCCGCGGGCGGAGGGTGGAACTATGGCTACACCTTC.